What follows describes a single TCR beta chain. The CDR3 loop spans 15 amino acids. V lost 2 bases and J lost 2, with 12 bases in between. CDR1 is SGHVS and CDR2 is FQNEAQ in the germline V gene. This table comes from immunoSEQ multiplex PCR, and its TCRdb copy is limited to in-frame clones, with some not included. The sample shows about 240,000 clones, 75% to 90% of them seen only once. This sample stems from a study of blood T cell repertoires in COVID-19. The sequence came from a man aged 55 to 69 who had recovered from COVID-19. What was sequenced was peripheral blood. The J gene is TRBJ1-1, the V gene TRBV7-8; TRBD1 is a possible D gene (5 bases). The CDR3, as DNA: TGTGCCAGCAGCTTAAGGGGCAGGGCTAACACTGAAGCTTTCTTT. Residues: CASSLRGRANTEAFF. Looking up the rest from reference TRBV7-8 and TRBJ1-1 gives the full variable domain: GAGVSQSPRYKVAKRGQDVALRCDPISGHVSLFWYQQALGQGPEFLTYFQNEAQLDKSGLPSDRFFAERPEGSVSTLKIQRTQQEDSAVYLCASSLRGRANTEAFFGQGTRLTVV.